This T cell receptor beta chain emerged from a study of technical replicates of blood from a few donors. Sequencing was performed with immunoSEQ multiplex PCR; in TCRdb, only in-frame clones are kept and a portion is missing. The repertoire has some 87,000 clones, around 96% of them found once; the top ten carry 0.3% to 0.35%. The CDR3 loop spans 15 amino acids. Germline V gene lookup returns CDR1 SQVTM and CDR2 ANQGSEA. The trim removed 6 bases at V and 0 bases at J, leaving 5 bases unmatched. The V and J genes are TRBV29-1 and TRBJ2-1; 10 nucleotides match TRBD2. Sequencing was carried out using T cells isolated from PBMCs. This clonotype was obtained from a human donor in good health. This chain's CDR3 is CSVSKREGSYNEQFF. The CDR3 DNA reads TGCAGCGTCTCCAAGCGGGAGGGCTCCTACAATGAGCAGTTCTTC.